This is a list of T cell receptor beta chains from one sample in a study of shared clonotypes between healthy human individuals. Repertoires were generated with immunoSEQ multiplex PCR, while TCRdb's copy carries only in-frame clones and drops some. The repertoire holds 560,000 or so clones, with roughly 96% as singletons. Sequences were obtained from naive CD8+ T cells sorted from blood. These receptors were obtained from a woman aged 25-40 years in good health. Each CDR3 is given with its conserved first and last residue. Each record gives: V gene, J gene, D gene, clone size, CDR3 length, CDR3 protein, CDR3 DNA. The D gene is left open where the match is weak. Clone size is shown for a subset of rows, as once, few, many or a class of expanded clone.

TRBV5-1	TRBJ2-5	-	once	14	CASSLTHLQETQYF	TGCGCCAGCAGCCTCACCCACCTTCAAGAGACCCAGTACTTC
TRBV7-9	TRBJ2-7	-	-	16	CASSSNTGFTPYEQYF	TGTGCCAGCAGCTCGAATACAGGGTTCACGCCCTACGAGCAGTACTTC
TRBV2	TRBJ2-7	-	once	15	CASRARDTVSYEQYF	TGTGCCAGCAGGGCCCGGGACACCGTCTCCTACGAGCAGTACTTC
TRBV7-9	TRBJ1-5	-	-	13	CASSLKEDQPQHF	TGTGCCAGCAGCTTAAAGGAGGATCAGCCCCAGCATTTT
TRBV9	TRBJ1-2	-	-	14	CASSVADLNYGYTF	TGTGCCAGCAGCGTCGCAGATCTTAACTATGGCTACACCTTC
TRBV27	TRBJ2-7	-	-	14	CASSQVGGHYEQYF	TGTGCCAGCAGCCAGGTCGGGGGTCACTACGAGCAGTACTTC
TRBV6-1	TRBJ2-7	TRBD2	once	17	CASSEAVTGGPIYEQYF	TGTGCCAGCAGTGAAGCTGTGACGGGAGGGCCTATTTACGAGCAGTACTTC
TRBV28	TRBJ2-1	-	-	17	CASSLLLRVSGGNEQFF	TGTGCCAGCAGTTTATTGCTAAGGGTTTCAGGAGGCAATGAGCAGTTCTTC
TRBV9	TRBJ2-7	-	-	14	CASSAAGSEYEQYF	TGTGCCAGCAGCGCGGCGGGGTCCGAGTACGAGCAGTACTTC
TRBV7-9	TRBJ2-1	-	-	14	CASSLVLAPNEQFF	TGTGCCAGCAGCTTAGTTCTAGCGCCCAATGAGCAGTTCTTC
TRBV11-2	TRBJ1-6	-	-	13	CASSLEVLAPLHF	TGTGCCAGCAGCTTGGAGGTATTGGCACCCCTCCACTTT
TRBV6-5	TRBJ2-1	TRBD2	-	16	CASSSFSGSSFNEQFF	TGTGCCAGCAGTTCATTTAGCGGGAGCTCGTTCAATGAGCAGTTCTTC
TRBV28	TRBJ1-2	-	-	14	CASSFNTDFYGYTF	TGTGCCAGCAGTTTTAACACTGACTTCTATGGCTACACCTTC
TRBV14	TRBJ2-3	-	-	16	CASSLIRQAPTDTQYF	TGTGCCAGCAGCCTGATAAGACAGGCCCCCACAGATACGCAGTATTTT
TRBV9	TRBJ2-7	TRBD1	once	15	CASSESGTGGEEQYF	TGTGCCAGCAGCGAGTCCGGGACAGGGGGGGAAGAGCAGTACTTC
TRBV7-9	TRBJ1-1	-	-	12	CASLRGDTEAFF	TGTGCCAGCCTCCGGGGGGACACTGAAGCTTTCTTT
TRBV9	TRBJ2-1	TRBD1	-	13	CASSAGQHNEQFF	TGTGCCAGCAGCGCGGGACAGCACAATGAGCAGTTCTTC
TRBV5-1	TRBJ2-2	TRBD2	-	17	CASSSLEAGAFTGELFF	TGCGCCAGCAGCTCCCTGGAAGCGGGGGCCTTCACCGGGGAGCTGTTTTTT
TRBV28	TRBJ1-1	TRBD1	-	13	CASSLTGTAEAFF	TGTGCCAGCAGTTTGACAGGGACGGCTGAAGCTTTCTTT
TRBV9	TRBJ2-7	TRBD1	-	15	CASSARPGQGYEQYF	TGTGCCAGCAGCGCGAGACCCGGACAGGGGTACGAGCAGTACTTC
TRBV14	TRBJ1-2	-	-	10	CASRFPGYTF	TGTGCCAGCAGGTTCCCGGGCTACACCTTC
TRBV7-6	TRBJ2-3	-	-	13	CASSLSPSDTQYF	TGTGCCAGCAGCTTATCGCCCTCGGATACGCAGTATTTT
TRBV30	TRBJ1-2	TRBD1	-	13	CAADRGADYGYTF	TGTGCCGCCGACAGGGGAGCTGACTATGGCTACACCTTC
TRBV4-1	TRBJ2-7	-	-	12	CASSPSSYEQYF	TGCGCCTCCAGTCCCAGCTCCTACGAGCAGTACTTC
TRBV2	TRBJ2-5	-	-	13	CAGWLSHKETQYF	TGTGCCGGATGGTTATCGCATAAAGAGACCCAGTACTTC
TRBV19	TRBJ1-1	-	-	15	CASSIDGGMNTEAFF	TGTGCCAGTAGTATAGATGGGGGGATGAACACTGAAGCTTTCTTT
TRBV4-1	TRBJ2-7	TRBD2	-	18	CASSHPNPRTSGGYEQYF	TGCGCCAGCAGCCATCCTAACCCCCGGACTAGCGGAGGCTACGAGCAGTACTTC
TRBV20-1	TRBJ2-7	-	-	11	CSAPRGYEQYF	TGCAGTGCCCCGCGGGGTTACGAGCAGTACTTC
TRBV15	TRBJ1-1	-	-	16	CATSRGPQGQNTEAFF	TGTGCCACCAGCAGAGGGCCGCAGGGGCAGAACACTGAAGCTTTCTTT
TRBV5-1	TRBJ2-2	TRBD2	-	20	CASSSLWGREGFLDTGELFF	TGCGCCAGCAGCTCCCTGTGGGGGCGGGAGGGTTTCCTTGACACCGGGGAGCTGTTTTTT
TRBV29-1	TRBJ2-1	-	-	12	CSVETDYNEQFF	TGCAGCGTTGAAACAGACTACAATGAGCAGTTCTTC
TRBV29-1	TRBJ2-1	-	-	10	CSAVGNEQFF	TGCAGCGCGGTTGGCAATGAGCAGTTCTTC
TRBV5-8	TRBJ2-2	-	-	15	CASSWYRADTGELFF	TGTGCCAGCAGCTGGTACAGGGCGGACACCGGGGAGCTGTTTTTT
TRBV5-5	TRBJ1-1	-	few	13	CASSLAKDTEAFF	TGTGCCAGCAGCTTGGCCAAGGACACTGAAGCTTTCTTT
TRBV7-9	TRBJ2-5	-	-	16	CASSFVLSRALETQYF	TGTGCCAGCAGCTTTGTCCTATCGCGGGCCCTAGAGACCCAGTACTTC
TRBV7-8	TRBJ2-2	-	-	15	CASSLGVRNTGELFF	TGTGCCAGCAGCTTAGGGGTCAGGAACACCGGGGAGCTGTTTTTT
TRBV11-2	TRBJ1-2	TRBD1	-	14	CASSLETGTYGYTF	TGTGCCAGCAGCTTAGAGACAGGGACTTATGGCTACACCTTC
TRBV7-2	TRBJ2-7	-	-	14	CASSPSRGSYEQYF	TGTGCCAGCAGCCCTAGTAGGGGGTCCTACGAGCAGTACTTC
TRBV19	TRBJ2-3	TRBD2	-	17	CASTKIAGGAITDTQYF	TGTGCCAGTACCAAAATCGCCGGGGGGGCTATTACAGATACGCAGTATTTT
TRBV4-1	TRBJ2-7	-	-	17	CASSQEGPIPPTYEQYF	TGCGCCAGCAGCCAAGAGGGGCCGATACCACCGACCTACGAGCAGTACTTC